Listed below are T cell receptor beta chains from one sample, sequenced in a study of cytomegalovirus exposure and HLA in healthy donors. Clones were sequenced by immunoSEQ multiplex PCR, and TCRdb holds only the in-frame ones, with some missing. The table records about 130,000 clones, about 70% of them present only once. Material: PBMCs. The receptors here all came from a middle-aged woman in good health and CMV-seropositive. Both conserved end residues are part of each CDR3. The order of the fields is J gene, clone size, D gene, V gene, CDR3 protein, CDR3 DNA. The D gene is left open where the match is weak. Expanded clones get a size class; other rows say once, few or many, or leave the size out.

j_gene: TRBJ1-5
abundance: -
d_gene: -
v_gene: TRBV7-2
CDR3aa: CASSPPGGAGSQPQHF
CDR3nt: TGTGCCAGCAGCCCACCGGGGGGCGCGGGCAGCCAGCCCCAGCATTTT

j_gene: TRBJ2-5
abundance: -
d_gene: TRBD2
v_gene: TRBV4-3
CDR3aa: CASSRGLAGRGETQYF
CDR3nt: TGCGCCAGCAGCCGAGGACTAGCGGGCCGGGGGGAGACCCAGTACTTC

j_gene: TRBJ1-1
abundance: -
d_gene: TRBD1
v_gene: TRBV30
CDR3aa: CASTGGGNTEAFF
CDR3nt: TGTGCCTCTACAGGGGGGGGGAACACTGAAGCTTTCTTT

j_gene: TRBJ1-2
abundance: -
d_gene: TRBD1
v_gene: TRBV19
CDR3aa: CATSIGGTGSNYGYTF
CDR3nt: TGTGCCACCTCCATCGGAGGGACAGGGAGTAACTATGGCTACACCTTC

j_gene: TRBJ2-5
abundance: -
d_gene: -
v_gene: TRBV14
CDR3aa: CASSQGVRQSAETQYF
CDR3nt: TGTGCCAGCAGCCAAGGAGTACGGCAGAGCGCCGAGACCCAGTACTTC

j_gene: TRBJ2-1
abundance: -
d_gene: -
v_gene: TRBV28
CDR3aa: CASSSSSRGGEQFF
CDR3nt: TGTGCCAGCAGTAGCTCGTCGAGGGGAGGTGAGCAGTTCTTC

j_gene: TRBJ1-5
abundance: -
d_gene: -
v_gene: TRBV6-5
CDR3aa: CASSYRGKQPQHF
CDR3nt: TGTGCCAGCAGTTACCGGGGGAAACAGCCCCAGCATTTT

j_gene: TRBJ2-2
abundance: few
d_gene: -
v_gene: TRBV7-7
CDR3aa: CASSLRTGATGELFF
CDR3nt: TGTGCTAGCAGCTTAAGAACGGGAGCCACCGGGGAGCTGTTTTTT

j_gene: TRBJ2-3
abundance: -
d_gene: -
v_gene: TRBV5-4
CDR3aa: CASSSPAGRLTDTQYF
CDR3nt: TGTGCCAGCAGCTCTCCCGCAGGGCGCCTCACAGATACGCAGTATTTT

j_gene: TRBJ1-5
abundance: -
d_gene: -
v_gene: TRBV20-1
CDR3aa: CSAGENQPQHF
CDR3nt: TGCAGTGCTGGGGAGAATCAGCCCCAGCATTTT

j_gene: TRBJ2-7
abundance: once
d_gene: -
v_gene: TRBV4-2
CDR3aa: CASSQVLGGSYEQYF
CDR3nt: TGTGCCAGCAGCCAAGTCCTGGGAGGCTCCTACGAGCAGTACTTC

j_gene: TRBJ2-2
abundance: -
d_gene: TRBD2
v_gene: TRBV4-1
CDR3aa: CASSHGLAGGISNTGELFF
CDR3nt: TGCGCCAGCAGCCACGGACTAGCGGGGGGGATATCGAACACCGGGGAGCTGTTTTTT

j_gene: TRBJ2-7
abundance: -
d_gene: TRBD2
v_gene: TRBV5-4
CDR3aa: CASSLVAGGHEQYF
CDR3nt: TGTGCCAGCAGCTTGGTAGCGGGAGGCCACGAGCAGTACTTC

j_gene: TRBJ2-2
abundance: -
d_gene: TRBD1
v_gene: TRBV5-8
CDR3aa: CASSFTGGKNTGELFF
CDR3nt: TGTGCCAGCAGCTTTACAGGGGGCAAGAACACCGGGGAGCTGTTTTTT

j_gene: TRBJ2-7
abundance: -
d_gene: -
v_gene: TRBV29-1
CDR3aa: CSVKTGGYEQYF
CDR3nt: TGCAGCGTGAAGACAGGTGGCTACGAGCAGTACTTC

j_gene: TRBJ2-7
abundance: -
d_gene: -
v_gene: TRBV11-2
CDR3aa: CASSSEPDRFSYEQYF
CDR3nt: TGTGCCAGCAGCTCCGAACCAGACAGGTTCTCCTACGAGCAGTACTTC

j_gene: TRBJ2-3
abundance: -
d_gene: TRBD1
v_gene: TRBV27
CDR3aa: CASSLYGQGADTQYF
CDR3nt: TGTGCCAGCAGTTTATATGGACAGGGGGCCGATACGCAGTATTTT

j_gene: TRBJ2-1
abundance: -
d_gene: TRBD2
v_gene: TRBV6-1
CDR3aa: CASSARGSGGAWYNEQFF
CDR3nt: TGTGCCAGCAGTGCTAGGGGTAGCGGGGGGGCCTGGTACAATGAGCAGTTCTTC

j_gene: TRBJ2-1
abundance: once
d_gene: -
v_gene: TRBV28
CDR3aa: CASSLSYNEQFF
CDR3nt: TGTGCCAGCAGTTTATCTTACAATGAGCAGTTCTTC

j_gene: TRBJ1-4
abundance: few
d_gene: TRBD1
v_gene: TRBV13
CDR3aa: CASRRQGGNEKLFF
CDR3nt: TGTGCCAGCAGACGACAGGGGGGTAATGAAAAACTGTTTTTT

j_gene: TRBJ1-2
abundance: -
d_gene: TRBD1
v_gene: TRBV2
CDR3aa: CASSVTGDYGYTF
CDR3nt: TGTGCCAGCAGTGTAACAGGGGATTATGGCTACACCTTC

j_gene: TRBJ1-1
abundance: -
d_gene: -
v_gene: TRBV7-2
CDR3aa: CASAPGRGNTEAFF
CDR3nt: TGTGCCAGCGCGCCTGGCAGGGGGAACACTGAAGCTTTCTTT

j_gene: TRBJ1-4
abundance: few
d_gene: TRBD1
v_gene: TRBV6-1
CDR3aa: CASSPDRVSEKLFF
CDR3nt: TGTGCCAGCAGCCCCGACAGGGTCTCTGAAAAACTGTTTTTT

j_gene: TRBJ2-1
abundance: -
d_gene: TRBD2
v_gene: TRBV27
CDR3aa: CASSSGLAGGGEQFF
CDR3nt: TGTGCCAGCAGTTCGGGACTAGCGGGGGGGGGTGAGCAGTTCTTC

j_gene: TRBJ2-1
abundance: few
d_gene: TRBD2
v_gene: TRBV11-2
CDR3aa: CASSSLLATSSYNEQFF
CDR3nt: TGTGCCAGCAGCTCCTTACTAGCGACGAGCTCCTACAATGAGCAGTTCTTC

j_gene: TRBJ2-5
abundance: -
d_gene: TRBD1
v_gene: TRBV2
CDR3aa: CASSVRTGGQETQYF
CDR3nt: TGTGCCAGCAGTGTCCGGACAGGGGGCCAAGAGACCCAGTACTTC

j_gene: TRBJ2-7
abundance: -
d_gene: -
v_gene: TRBV21-1
CDR3aa: CARVPPKRGGKGYEQYF
CDR3nt: TGTGCCAGAGTCCCGCCGAAGCGGGGGGGGAAGGGCTACGAGCAGTACTTC

j_gene: TRBJ2-7
abundance: -
d_gene: -
v_gene: TRBV11-2
CDR3aa: CASSPDYEQYF
CDR3nt: TGTGCCAGCAGCCCCGACTACGAGCAGTACTTC

j_gene: TRBJ1-5
abundance: -
d_gene: -
v_gene: TRBV27
CDR3aa: CASKFGGAGSNQPQHF
CDR3nt: TGTGCCAGCAAATTCGGGGGGGCGGGGAGCAATCAGCCCCAGCATTTT

j_gene: TRBJ2-1
abundance: -
d_gene: -
v_gene: TRBV2
CDR3aa: CASSEGTVYNEQFF
CDR3nt: TGTGCCAGCAGTGAAGGGACAGTTTACAATGAGCAGTTCTTC

j_gene: TRBJ2-3
abundance: -
d_gene: TRBD2
v_gene: TRBV9
CDR3aa: CASSPKTGLRTDTQYF
CDR3nt: TGTGCCAGCAGCCCAAAGACGGGACTAAGGACAGATACGCAGTATTTT

j_gene: TRBJ1-5
abundance: few
d_gene: -
v_gene: TRBV28
CDR3aa: CASSPGGSFNQPQHF
CDR3nt: TGTGCCAGCAGTCCCGGGGGGAGCTTCAATCAGCCCCAGCATTTT

j_gene: TRBJ2-7
abundance: -
d_gene: TRBD2
v_gene: TRBV6-5
CDR3aa: CASSYRLANYEQYF
CDR3nt: TGTGCCAGCAGTTACCGACTAGCGAATTACGAGCAGTACTTC